Sequencing of this TCR beta chain was carried out in a study of CD8 T cells in Susac syndrome. On the study more broadly: Blood was drawn from Susac syndrome patients while they were therapy-naive, on corticosteroids, or on intravenous immunoglobulin alone. General observations from the study: Total CD8+ repertoires held some 15 Susac-specific public clones, while CD8+ TEMRA repertoires held five or six.

The CDR3 has 12 amino acids. V lost 6 bases, J lost 5 bases, and 2 bases stayed unmatched. The count of this clonotype is one. The antigen is undetermined. Random hexamers were used to reverse transcribe about 0.45 to 1 ug of RNA. TCRdb reanalysed the immunoSEQ multiplex PCR reads using MiXCR and keeps one entry per CDR3 protein. The sample lists some 75,000 distinct CDR3 sequences; approximately 93% were seen once. The material sequenced was CD8+ T cells from PBMCs. The chain recombines TRBV12-3 or TRBV12-4 with TRBJ2-7, with 9 bases lining up with TRBD1. The receptor was derived from a human donor with Susac syndrome. The CDR3 spells CASSGTGNEQYF. The CDR3 nucleotides are TGTGCCAGCAGCGGGACAGGGAACGAGCAGTACTTC.